These 31 T cell receptor beta chains were all obtained from the same sample, sequenced in a study of T cells in tumors after PD-1 blockade. Repertoires were generated with immunoSEQ multiplex PCR, while TCRdb's copy carries only in-frame clones and drops some. This table has approximately 63,000 clones, approximately 79% appearing once. The material sequenced was PBMCs, taken after anti-PD-1 treatment. These receptors were taken from a human donor with basal cell carcinoma.

This clone came up a few times. The V call is TRBV29-1, the J call TRBJ1-2; the D gene is possibly TRBD1 (6 bases). The length of the CDR3 is 13 residues. Germline CDR1 SQVTM, CDR2 ANQGSEA. The germline V and J ends were trimmed by 4 bases and 5 bases, with 14 bases remaining between them. The CDR3 sequence: CSVAEGRGYGYTF. The CDR3 nucleotides are TGCAGCGTTGCGGAGGGCAGGGGTTATGGCTACACCTTC.

The rearrangement uses TRBV12-3 or TRBV12-4 and TRBJ2-7; D unclear. The CDR3 length is 12 residues. Deletions cut 3 bases from V and 2 bases from J, with 5 bases between. The DNA for the CDR3 is TGTGCCAGCAGTTTTGTTCCCTACGAGCAGTACTTC. As protein: CASSFVPYEQYF.

The V call is TRBV6-6, the J call TRBJ1-3; 7 bases are shared with TRBD1. J lost 3 bases, V lost 5 bases, and 19 bases had no gene match. Looked up from germline, CDR1 is MNHNY and CDR2 is SVGAGI (reference sequence). The CDR3 runs 19 residues. CDR3 in amino acids: CASSRLDRAAPLDGNTIYF. The CDR3 DNA reads TGTGCCAGCAGTCGATTAGACAGGGCAGCCCCCTTGGATGGAAACACCATATATTTT.

This clone has only a few counts. V and J are TRBV27 and TRBJ2-7, with D perhaps TRBD2 (6 bases). Germline-derived CDR1 and CDR2 are MNHEY and SMNVEV (reference sequence). The CDR3 loop spans 11 amino acids. V lost 6 bases to trimming and J lost 7 bases, with 10 bases between them. The CDR3 bases are TGTGCCAGCAGGAATGGGGGGGAGCAGTACTTC. Translation: CASRNGGEQYF.

V and J are TRBV6-4 and TRBJ2-3, with D perhaps given as TRBD1 or TRBD2 (5 bases each). The V gene's germline CDR1 is MRHNA and CDR2 SNTAGT. This CDR3 has 14 amino acids. Between the trimmed V and J ends, which lost 6 bases and 4 bases, there was a span of 14 bases. CDR3 coding DNA: TGTGCCAGCAGGGGACCTGGGGCAGCAGATACGCAGTATTTT. Its protein product is CASRGPGAADTQYF.

The genes are TRBV19 and TRBJ2-1; D possibly corresponds to TRBD1 (5 bases). The CDR3 sequence is 16 residues long. Germline loops: CDR1 LNHDA, CDR2 SQIVND (reference sequence). V lost 6 bases and J lost 2, with 17 bases in between. In DNA, the CDR3 is TGTGCCAGTAGCAACCAAATAGGGGCGGCCTACAATGAGCAGTTCTTC. It translates to CASSNQIGAAYNEQFF.

The gene calls are TRBV6-5 and TRBJ1-5; a possible D gene is TRBD1 (5 bases). V was cut by 8 bases and J by 0 bases, with 11 bases left in between. This CDR3 is 14 amino acids long. Germline CDR1 reads MNHEY; CDR2 reads SVGAGI. CDR3 protein: CASGGLYSNQPQHF. In DNA, the CDR3 is TGTGCCAGCGGGGGACTATATAGCAATCAGCCCCAGCATTTT.

J is TRBJ2-2 and V is TRBV4-2; D perhaps matches TRBD2 (5 bases). The CDR3 contains 15 residues. With 2 bases removed from V and 4 bases from J, the gap between germline ends came to 11 bases. Germline V gives CDR1 LGHNA, CDR2 YNFKEQ. CDR3 loop: CASSQKKEGTGELFF. The DNA for the CDR3 is TGTGCCAGCAGCCAAAAAAAAGAGGGCACCGGGGAGCTGTTTTTT.

The chain couples TRBV5-5 to TRBJ1-4, with 8 bases that match TRBD1. V lost 4 bases and J lost 3; bases outside the gene matches: 8. The germline CDR1 and CDR2 sequences are SGHKS and YYEKEE (reference sequence). The length of the CDR3 is 16 residues. The DNA of the CDR3 is TGTGCCAGCAGCCTTGACAGGGGTTACTCTAATGAAAAACTGTTTTTT. Translating gives CASSLDRGYSNEKLFF.

The chain links TRBV5-1 to TRBJ1-3; D not certain. Germline V gene data show CDR1 as SGHRS and CDR2 as YFSETQ. Trimming shortened V by 6 bases and J by 2 bases, and 15 bases separated the two germline ends. The CDR3 contains 15 residues. CDR3 nucleotide sequence: TGCGCCAGCACTCCTAGTGACGGCCCTGGAAACACCATATATTTT. Its protein product is CASTPSDGPGNTIYF.

The chain joins TRBV6-1 to TRBJ2-7; 9 bases agree with TRBD1. This CDR3 contains 15 residues. The junction had 6 bases not matched to a gene; V was cut back by 0 bases and J by 6 bases. Per the germline V gene, CDR1 is MNHNS and CDR2 is SASEGT. The CDR3 loop is CASSEALGTGTEQYF. DNA for the CDR3: TGTGCCAGCAGTGAAGCGTTGGGGACAGGGACCGAGCAGTACTTC.

V usage is TRBV5-1 and J usage is TRBJ2-6, with D possibly being TRBD2 (6 bases). This CDR3 spans 18 amino acids. V was clipped by 1 base and J by 1 base, with 15 bases between them. Germline CDR1 SGHRS, CDR2 YFSETQ. The CDR3 protein is CASSLSDGGKSGANVLTF. The CDR3 DNA reads as TGCGCCAGCAGCTTGTCAGACGGGGGAAAGTCTGGGGCCAACGTCCTGACTTTC.

This clone was seen a handful of times. This rearrangement joins TRBV6-5 to TRBJ1-6; D unclear. The CDR3 is 14 amino acids. V lost 9 bases, J lost 4 bases, and 13 bases lay in between. Germline V gene lookup returns CDR1 MNHEY and CDR2 SVGAGI. The DNA of the CDR3 is TGTGCCAGTTCTCCCTCTGGGTATAATTCACCCCTCCACTTT. Residues: CASSPSGYNSPLHF.

This sequence joins TRBV19 and TRBJ1-1; TRBD1 might be the D (5 bases). V lost 6 bases to trimming and J lost 1 base, with 15 bases between them. This CDR3 spans 15 amino acids. Germline V gene lookup returns CDR1 LNHDA and CDR2 SQIVND (reference sequence). The CDR3 region is CASRPGSGGNTEAFF. CDR3 nucleotide sequence: TGTGCCAGTAGGCCAGGGTCCGGGGGGAACACTGAAGCTTTCTTT. The full variable domain, completed using reference TRBV19 and TRBJ1-1, is DGGITQSPKYLFRKEGQNVTLSCEQNLNHDAMYWYRQDPGQGLRLIYYSQIVNDFQKGDIAEGYSVSREKKESFPLTVTSAQKNPTAFYLCASRPGSGGNTEAFFGQGTRLTVV.

The chain has TRBV3-1 (or the pseudogene TRBV3-2) and TRBJ2-7; D call uncertain. Germline-derived CDR1 and CDR2 are LGHDT and YNNKEL (reference sequence). The CDR3 runs 12 residues. Trimming left V 4 bases short and J 4 bases short, with 8 bases between. In nucleotides, the CDR3 is TGTGCCAGCAGCCGCGAAGGTTACGAGCAGTACTTC. This sequence encodes CASSREGYEQYF.

The CDR3 spells CASSDRTGQETQYF. The CDR3 region has the DNA TGTGCCAGCAGCGACCGGACAGGGCAAGAGACCCAGTACTTC. This chain uses TRBV7-9 with TRBJ2-5; 8 bases map to TRBD1. Unmatched junction bases numbered 4, after V lost 5 bases and J lost 2 bases. The CDR3 loop spans 14 amino acids. The germline V gene has CDR1 SEHNR and CDR2 FQNEAQ (reference sequence).

The chain couples TRBV21-1 to TRBJ2-2; the table names TRBD1, a call not compared with the DNA. TRBV21-1 is a pseudogene locus. The CDR3 covers 17 residues. CDR3 sequence reads: CASSKDEDRGYTGELFF. The CDR3 DNA reads TGTGCCAGCAGCAAAGATGAGGACAGGGGGTATACCGGGGAGCTGTTTTTT.

The J gene is TRBJ2-1, the V gene TRBV6-1, with no clear D. Per germline, CDR1 MNHNS and CDR2 SASEGT. The CDR3 is 13 amino acids. V lost 3 bases, J lost 6 bases, and 9 bases lay in between. In DNA, the CDR3 is TGTGCCAGCAGTGAGTTAGGGTTCAATGAGCAGTTCTTC. It is translated as CASSELGFNEQFF.

This clone appeared many times. The chain carries TRBV2 and TRBJ1-1, with D maybe TRBD1 (6 bases). The CDR3 runs to 15 residues. Germline V gives CDR1 SNHLY, CDR2 FYNNEI. V was shortened by 6 bases and J by 0 bases, with 14 bases between the two germline ends. CDR3 coding DNA: TGTGCCAGCAGCCCGCGGGGGACATTGAACACTGAAGCTTTCTTT. This sequence encodes CASSPRGTLNTEAFF.

V usage is TRBV15 and J usage is TRBJ1-4; D is unclear. The CDR3 is 15 amino acids. Germline CDR1 and CDR2: LNHNV and YYDKDF (reference sequence). Trimming removed 1 base at V and 7 bases at J, with 13 bases between. For the CDR3, the DNA is TGTGCCACCAGCAGAGTGCGGGGAATTGGTGAAAAACTGTTTTTT. It codes for CATSRVRGIGEKLFF. The variable domain in full, completed from reference TRBV15 and TRBJ1-4, reads DAMVIQNPRYQVTQFGKPVTLSCSQTLNHNVMYWYQQKSSQAPKLLFHYYDKDFNNEADTPDNFQSRRPNTSFCFLDIRSPGLGDTAMYLCATSRVRGIGEKLFFGSGTQLSVL.

The chain combines TRBV7-6 with TRBJ2-3; a possible D gene is TRBD1 (6 bases). CDR1 is SGHVS and CDR2 is FNYEAQ in the germline V gene. Trimming removed 2 bases at V and 4 bases at J, with 10 bases between. This CDR3 is built from 14 residues. The CDR3 is CASSLRGYADTQYF. CDR3 bases: TGTGCCAGCAGCTTAAGGGGGTATGCAGATACGCAGTATTTT.

Only one count was recorded for this clone. This chain links TRBV6-1 with TRBJ1-6; a possible D gene is TRBD1 (5 bases). Trimming removed 3 bases from V and 4 bases from J, with 10 bases in between. The germline gives CDR1 MNHNS, CDR2 SASEGT. The CDR3 sequence is 15 residues long. The CDR3 loop is CASSDTTAYNSPLHF. The CDR3 DNA reads TGTGCCAGCAGTGACACGACAGCTTATAATTCACCCCTCCACTTT.

The CDR3 loop is CASSQDPGGNQPQHF. In nucleotides, the CDR3 is TGTGCCAGCAGCCAAGACCCGGGGGGAAATCAGCCCCAGCATTTT. The J gene is TRBJ1-5, the V gene TRBV4-2, with a tentative D call TRBD1 (5 bases). Trimming cost V 0 bases and J 4 bases, with 10 bases left between them. CDR1 and CDR2 from the germline V gene are LGHNA and YNFKEQ. The CDR3 contains 15 residues.

The V and J genes are TRBV30 and TRBJ1-2; D is possibly TRBD1 (5 bases). Germline CDR1 is GTSNPN and CDR2 is SVGIG (reference sequence). V was shortened by 5 bases and J by 8 bases, with 9 bases between the two germline ends. CDR3 length: 10 amino acids. The CDR3 is CAWGALGYTF. The CDR3, as DNA: TGTGCCTGGGGGGCCCTAGGCTACACCTTC.

This sequence joins TRBV3-1 (or the pseudogene TRBV3-2) and TRBJ2-7, with a weak D call TRBD1 (6 bases). Trimming took off 0 bases at V and 0 bases at J, with 12 bases between the two ends. Germline CDR1 and CDR2: LGHDT and YNNKEL (reference sequence). The length of the CDR3 is 16 residues. This chain's CDR3 is CASSQDKGHNSYEQYF. The DNA for the CDR3 is TGTGCCAGCAGCCAAGATAAGGGACATAACTCCTACGAGCAGTACTTC.

This chain links TRBV6-6 with TRBJ2-5, with 7 bases aligning to TRBD2. The CDR3 consists of 14 residues. The germline V gene encodes CDR1 MNHNY and CDR2 SVGAGI (reference sequence). Trimming removed 0 bases from V and 4 bases from J; junction bases left unmatched: 2. This CDR3 is CASSYSSGIETQYF. The DNA for the CDR3 is TGTGCCAGCAGTTACTCGAGCGGGATAGAGACCCAGTACTTC.

This clone was recorded only once. CDR3 region: CASSRTMVDQPQHF. CDR3 sequence (DNA): TGTGCCAGTAGTAGGACGATGGTCGATCAGCCCCAGCATTTT. The rearrangement joins TRBV19 to TRBJ1-5, with D unclear. The germline V gene has CDR1 LNHDA and CDR2 SQIVND (reference sequence). The CDR3 is 14 residues long. Trimming removed 4 bases from V and 5 bases from J, with 12 bases in between.

This clone has more than one count but fewer than ten. V usage is TRBV19 and J usage is TRBJ1-2, with D hard to call. The V gene's germline CDR1 is LNHDA and CDR2 SQIVND (reference sequence). The CDR3 has 13 amino acids. V was clipped by 4 bases and J by 7 bases, with 13 bases between them. CDR3 sequence: CASSSGRQVGYTF. The DNA of the CDR3 is TGTGCCAGTAGTAGTGGCAGGCAAGTTGGCTACACCTTC.

This clone was seen a few times. The rearrangement joins TRBV9 to TRBJ2-3, with 8 positions matching TRBD2. The length of the CDR3 is 16 residues. J gave up 1 base and V 2 bases, and 6 bases lay outside the gene matches. The germline V gene encodes CDR1 SGDLS and CDR2 YYNGEE. CDR3 protein: CASSVGRGGGTDTQYF. CDR3 coding DNA: TGTGCCAGCAGCGTGGGACGGGGGGGTGGCACAGATACGCAGTATTTT.

The chain uses TRBV6-5 and TRBJ2-7, with D maybe TRBD2 (6 bases). Per the germline V gene, CDR1 is MNHEY and CDR2 is SVGAGI. The CDR3 is 13 amino acids. Trimming took 2 bases from V and 3 from J, leaving 8 bases between them. DNA for the CDR3: TGTGCCAGCAGTTACGGAGGGAACTACGAGCAGTACTTC. This gives the protein CASSYGGNYEQYF.

This clone was seen a few times. The V gene is TRBV6-6, the J gene TRBJ1-2; D is unresolved. The CDR3 sequence is 13 residues long. The germline V and J ends were trimmed by 6 bases and 4 bases, with 12 bases remaining between them. Germline lookup yields CDR1 MNHNY and CDR2 SVGAGI (reference sequence). The CDR3 spells CASSPTEIYGYTF. CDR3 nucleotides: TGTGCCAGCAGCCCCACAGAGATCTATGGCTACACCTTC.